This T cell receptor (beta chain) is drawn from a study of blood T cell repertoires in COVID-19. Study as a whole: In each case, the material was cDNA or gDNA derived from T cells, B-cell-depleted T cells, or PBMCs.

Study processing details: Amplification with reference gene primers provided the estimates of nucleated cell counts. Profiling relied on immunoSEQ multiplex PCR, and the TCRdb table lists in-frame clones only, not all of them. The V and J calls and the clone size are those of that table, but D and trimming were determined from the DNA. The sample includes approximately 670,000 clones, 80% to 90% of them seen just once. The germline V gene encodes CDR1 LNHDA and CDR2 SQIVND (reference sequence). V shed 5 bases, J shed 4 bases, and the junction held 4 bases outside the gene matches. The CDR3 has 13 residues.

The specimen was peripheral blood. The clonotype comes from a woman aged 18-35 years with acute or convalescent COVID-19. The chain is built from TRBV19 and TRBJ2-7, with TRBD1 identical over 8 bases. CDR3 residues: CASSPRQGYEQYF. CDR3 bases: TGTGCCAGTAGTCCACGACAGGGGTACGAGCAGTACTTC. Based on the CDR3 plus reference TRBV19 and TRBJ2-7, the full variable domain is DGGITQSPKYLFRKEGQNVTLSCEQNLNHDAMYWYRQDPGQGLRLIYYSQIVNDFQKGDIAEGYSVSREKKESFPLTVTSAQKNPTAFYLCASSPRQGYEQYFGPGTRLTVT.